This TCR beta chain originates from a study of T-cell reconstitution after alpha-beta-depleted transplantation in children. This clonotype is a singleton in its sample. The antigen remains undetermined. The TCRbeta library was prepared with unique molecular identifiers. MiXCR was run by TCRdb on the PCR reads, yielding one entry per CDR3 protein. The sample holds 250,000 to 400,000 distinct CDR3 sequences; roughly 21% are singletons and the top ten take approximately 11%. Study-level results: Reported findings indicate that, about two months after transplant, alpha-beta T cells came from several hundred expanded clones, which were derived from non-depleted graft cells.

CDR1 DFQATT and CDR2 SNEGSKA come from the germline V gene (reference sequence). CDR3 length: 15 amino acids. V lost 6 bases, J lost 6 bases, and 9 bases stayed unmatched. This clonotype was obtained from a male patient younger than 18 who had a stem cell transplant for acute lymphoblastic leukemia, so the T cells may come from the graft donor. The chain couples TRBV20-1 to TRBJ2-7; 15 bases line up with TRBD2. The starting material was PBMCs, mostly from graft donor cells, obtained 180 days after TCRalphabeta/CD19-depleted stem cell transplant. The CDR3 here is CSAQGLAGGPGEQYF. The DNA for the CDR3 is TGCAGTGCCCAAGGACTAGCGGGAGGGCCAGGCGAGCAGTACTTC.